The 28 T cell receptor beta chains given below trace back to one sample, sequenced in a study of T cells in Graves' hyperthyroidism and ophthalmopathy. Template material for amplifying TCR beta CDR3 regions consisted of RNA transcripts. An initial round of RT-PCR targeting the TCR CDR3 relied on the HTBI primer set. MiXCR, run by TCRdb on the multiplex PCR reads, gives a single entry per CDR3 protein. The sample comprises about 350,000 distinct CDR3 sequences, less than 20% of which are singletons, and about 16% rests with the top ten. The sequenced material came from blood. Source of these receptors: a middle-aged woman with Graves' ophthalmopathy.

This clonotype came up many times. This rearrangement joins TRBV12-3 or TRBV12-4 to TRBJ2-5; TRBD2 agrees at 7 bases. Unmatched junction bases numbered 8, after V lost 6 bases and J lost 4 bases. This CDR3 has 14 residues. CDR3: CASRRTGGGETQYF. In nucleotides, the CDR3 is TGTGCCAGCAGACGGACTGGCGGGGGAGAGACCCAGTACTTC.

This clonotype was seen ten or more times. V and J are TRBV6-5 and TRBJ2-7; D gene unclear. The V gene lost 4 bases and the J gene lost 2 bases, with 12 bases spanning the gap. CDR3 length equals 14 residues. CDR1 is MNHEY and CDR2 is SVGAGI in the germline V gene. CDR3 coding DNA: TGTGCCAGCAGTTCTGACGGCACAGCCTACGAGCAGTACTTC. Translated: CASSSDGTAYEQYF.

This clonotype came up many times. The V and J genes are TRBV6-5 and TRBJ1-5; D gene unclear. Per germline, CDR1 MNHEY and CDR2 SVGAGI. The CDR3 runs 15 residues. Deletions cut 0 bases from V and 5 bases from J, with 11 bases between. In DNA, the CDR3 is TGTGCCAGCAGTTACTCGTTTACACCAGATCAGCCCCAGCATTTT. This encodes CASSYSFTPDQPQHF.

This clonotype appeared many times. This chain connects TRBV2 to TRBJ1-2, with 9 bases that match TRBD1. The ends lost 1 base at V and 6 bases at J; junction bases unmatched: 9. The CDR3 length is 16 residues. Germline V gives CDR1 SNHLY, CDR2 FYNNEI. This CDR3 reads CASSEEGQGLRNGYTF. The DNA for the CDR3 is TGTGCCAGCAGTGAAGAGGGACAGGGTCTTCGGAATGGCTACACCTTC.

This clonotype was counted at least ten times. V gene TRBV28 combines with J gene TRBJ2-3; 7 bases align to TRBD2. Per the germline V gene, CDR1 is MDHEN and CDR2 is SYDVKM. This CDR3 is 15 amino acids long. Trimming removed 6 bases from V and 2 bases from J; junction bases left unmatched: 8. CDR3 DNA: TGTGCCAGCAGGGATCTAGCGGAGGCCACAGATACGCAGTATTTT. Its protein is CASRDLAEATDTQYF.

CDR3: CATARSSGNTIYF. CDR3 coding DNA: TGTGCCACCGCGCGAAGCTCTGGAAACACCATATATTTT. The genes are TRBV28 and TRBJ1-3, with D unclear. Germline-derived CDR1 and CDR2 are MDHEN and SYDVKM. The CDR3 is 13 amino acids. The ends were cut back, 10 bases at V and 0 bases at J, with 10 bases in the middle. The variable domain in full, completed from reference TRBV28 and TRBJ1-3, reads DVKVTQSSRYLVKRTGEKVFLECVQDMDHENMFWYRQDPGLGLRLIYFSYDVKMKEKGDIPEGYSVSREKKERFSLILESASTNQTSMYLCATARSSGNTIYFGEGSWLTVV.

This clonotype occurred many times. CDR3 protein: CASSLRRADTQYF. CDR3 nucleotide sequence: TGCGCCAGCAGCTTAAGGCGAGCAGATACGCAGTATTTT. The V call is TRBV5-1, the J call TRBJ2-3; D call uncertain. Germline loops: CDR1 SGHRS, CDR2 YFSETQ. CDR3 size: 13 residues. V was pared by 2 bases and J by 4 bases, with 8 bases between.

The chain combines TRBV6-1 with TRBJ1-2; the D is unclear. Per the germline V gene, CDR1 is MNHNS and CDR2 is SASEGT. Between the trimmed V and J ends, which lost 5 bases and 8 bases, there was a span of 12 bases. This CDR3 region has 12 residues. The DNA for the CDR3 is TGTGCCAGCAGTCCCCCAAGCGGGGGCTACACCTTC. The encoded protein is CASSPPSGGYTF.

This clonotype was counted at least ten times. The CDR3 DNA reads TGCGCCAGCAGCCAGGGGGGGAGGTCCTACGAGCAGTACTTC. Encoded protein: CASSQGGRSYEQYF. The chain has TRBV4-3 and TRBJ2-7, with 7 bases that match TRBD2. From germline, CDR1 is LGHNA and CDR2 YSLEER. The V gene end was trimmed by 3 bases and the J gene end by 1 base; junction bases not matched to a gene: 3. The CDR3 is 14 residues long.

This clonotype has at least ten counts. This chain uses TRBV12-3 or TRBV12-4 with TRBJ1-1, with TRBD1 matching 10 bases. This CDR3 spans 14 amino acids. Unmatched junction bases numbered 4, after V lost 3 bases and J lost 6 bases. The CDR3 reads CASSFDRGLAEAFF. The CDR3 region has the DNA TGTGCCAGCAGTTTCGACAGGGGGCTTGCTGAAGCTTTCTTT.

This clonotype was seen repeatedly, ten times or more. The CDR3: CASSQGARGYTF. In DNA form, the CDR3 reads TGTGCCAGCAGCCAGGGGGCGCGAGGCTACACCTTC. The chain couples TRBV3-1 to TRBJ1-2, with D possibly TRBD1 on 6 matching bases. The CDR3 extends over 12 amino acids. Trimming removed 3 bases at V and 8 bases at J, with 10 bases between. Germline-derived CDR1 and CDR2 are LGHDT and YNNKEL (reference sequence).

This clonotype was counted at least ten times. The CDR3 region has the DNA TGTGCCAGCAGCAAGACACCGGGCGGCACTGAAGCTTTCTTT. Translating gives CASSKTPGGTEAFF. The V and J genes are TRBV12-3 or TRBV12-4 and TRBJ1-1; D not resolved. V lost 6 bases to trimming and J lost 4 bases, with 15 bases between them. The CDR3 runs to 14 residues.

The chain uses TRBV9 and TRBJ2-5; TRBD1 agrees at 8 bases. The CDR3 is made up of 18 amino acids. V lost 2 bases to trimming and J lost 5 bases; unmatched junction nucleotides: 17. CDR1 and CDR2 from the germline V gene are SGDLS and YYNGEE. CDR3 region: CASSVDPGQGPWEETQYF. Written as DNA, the CDR3 is TGTGCCAGCAGCGTCGACCCCGGACAGGGCCCCTGGGAGGAGACCCAGTACTTC.

Many counts were recorded for this clonotype. The chain employs TRBV6-1 and TRBJ2-4; possibly TRBD2 for D (6 bases). Looked up from germline, CDR1 is MNHNS and CDR2 is SASEGT. Trimming cost V 7 bases and J 8 bases, with 9 bases left between them. CDR3 length equals 11 residues. Here the CDR3 DNA reads TGTGCCAGCACCTCGGGGGACATTCAGTACTTC. Translation: CASTSGDIQYF.

This clonotype has at least ten counts. The V and J genes are TRBV18 and TRBJ1-5; TRBD1 matches 8 bases. The V gene end was trimmed by 3 bases and the J gene end by 5 bases; junction bases not matched to a gene: 6. From germline, CDR1 is KGHSH and CDR2 LQKENI. The CDR3 runs 15 residues. In DNA form, the CDR3 reads TGTGCCAGCTCACCGACAGGGGCCCGGGATCAGCCCCAGCATTTT. Protein product: CASSPTGARDQPQHF.

V usage is TRBV28 and J usage is TRBJ1-2; 8 bases are a match to TRBD1. The germline CDR1 and CDR2 sequences are MDHEN and SYDVKM. The CDR3 covers 15 residues. With V trimmed by 6 bases and J by 3 bases, 9 bases remained unmatched. Here the CDR3 DNA reads TGTGCCAGCAGCCCCCCCGGGACAGGAGACTATGGCTACACCTTC. It codes for CASSPPGTGDYGYTF.

This clonotype was seen many times. V and J are TRBV12-3 or TRBV12-4 and TRBJ2-6; unclear D gene. The CDR3 is 14 amino acids. V lost 6 bases and J lost 1, with 7 bases in between. CDR3 DNA sequence: TGTGCCAGCAGGGGGATTTCTGGGGCCAACGTCCTGACTTTC. This codes for CASRGISGANVLTF.

In DNA, the CDR3 is TGTGCCAGCAGTTTTGGGGTTACGAACACTGAAGCTTTCTTT. Protein product: CASSFGVTNTEAFF. This rearrangement joins TRBV27 to TRBJ1-1; D is uncertain. CDR1 and CDR2 from the germline V gene are MNHEY and SMNVEV (reference sequence). The ends were cut back, 3 bases at V and 1 base at J, with 9 bases in the middle. This CDR3 comprises 14 residues.

This clonotype was counted ten times or more. CDR3 nucleotide sequence: TGTGCCAGCAGCCGGGATACTAATTCACCCCTCCACTTT. Translation: CASSRDTNSPLHF. V gene TRBV12-3 or TRBV12-4 combines with J gene TRBJ1-6, with D uncertain. Trimming removed 6 bases from V and 6 bases from J, with 9 bases in between. This CDR3 region has 13 residues.

This clonotype was seen at least ten times. This rearrangement joins TRBV28 to TRBJ1-2; 7 bases are a match to TRBD1. J lost 5 bases, V lost 4 bases, and 4 bases had no gene match. Germline CDR1 is MDHEN and CDR2 is SYDVKM. This CDR3 region has 13 residues. In DNA form, the CDR3 reads TGTGCCAGCAGTTCGTCAGGGGGGTATGGCTACACCTTC. Protein sequence: CASSSSGGYGYTF.

This clonotype was recorded many times. The rearrangement links TRBV11-1 to TRBJ2-5, with D perhaps matching TRBD1 (6 bases). Germline-derived CDR1 and CDR2 are SGHAT and FQDESV (reference sequence). Between the trimmed V and J ends, which lost 6 bases and 0 bases, there was a span of 14 bases. The CDR3 is 15 residues long. CDR3 protein: CASSPRHRDQETQYF. The DNA of the CDR3 is TGTGCCAGCAGTCCACGACACAGGGACCAAGAGACCCAGTACTTC.

This clonotype was counted a few times. The V call is TRBV19, the J call TRBJ1-5; D is unresolved. The V and J ends lost 2 bases and 6 bases respectively, with 5 bases between them. The CDR3 sequence is 12 residues long. The germline gives CDR1 LNHDA, CDR2 SQIVND (reference sequence). The CDR3 DNA reads TGTGCCAGTAGTATAATTTTTCAGCCCCAGCATTTT. Its translation: CASSIIFQPQHF.

This clonotype was seen at least ten times. This chain uses TRBV27 with TRBJ2-5, with D unresolved. Trimming took off 4 bases at V and 3 bases at J, with 12 bases between the two ends. The CDR3 runs to 14 residues. Looked up from germline, CDR1 is MNHEY and CDR2 is SMNVEV (reference sequence). CDR3 region: CASSSPSSEETQYF. The CDR3 region has the DNA TGTGCCAGCAGTTCCCCTTCGTCAGAAGAGACCCAGTACTTC.

The V gene is TRBV11-2, the J gene TRBJ2-6; D is unclear. Trimming stripped 6 bases from V and 0 bases from J, with 9 bases between. Germline assignment: CDR1 SGHAT and CDR2 FQNNGV. The CDR3 has 15 amino acids. The CDR3 region is CASRSGFSGANVLTF. The CDR3 DNA reads as TGTGCCAGCAGGTCGGGCTTCTCTGGGGCCAACGTCCTGACTTTC.

This clonotype was seen many times. This chain joins TRBV28 and TRBJ1-2, with D uncertain. Germline CDR1 MDHEN, CDR2 SYDVKM. The V gene lost 2 bases and the J gene lost 6 bases, with 13 bases spanning the gap. The CDR3 is 14 residues long. CDR3 nucleotide sequence: TGTGCCAGCAGTTTAGTAAATTCGGCCCATGGCTACACCTTC. Protein sequence: CASSLVNSAHGYTF.

The chain's CDR3 is CSVLLAGVGEQYF. CDR3 coding DNA: TGCAGCGTCCTACTAGCGGGAGTGGGGGAGCAGTACTTC. The chain combines TRBV29-1 with TRBJ2-7; 11 bases match TRBD2. Germline V lookup: CDR1 SQVTM, CDR2 ANQGSEA. The CDR3 sequence is 13 residues long. The junction had 8 bases not matched to a gene; V was cut back by 6 bases and J by 7 bases.

This chain joins TRBV3-1 and TRBJ2-4; D unclear. Germline lookup yields CDR1 LGHDT and CDR2 YNNKEL (reference sequence). The CDR3 length is 14 residues. V dropped 3 bases and J dropped 1 base, with 7 bases sitting between them. DNA of the CDR3: TGTGCCAGCAGCCACCTAAGGGCCAAAAACATTCAGTACTTC. Protein: CASSHLRAKNIQYF.

This clonotype showed up many times. The chain couples TRBV30 to TRBJ2-5; 11 bases are a match to TRBD1. This CDR3 region has 17 residues. Germline assignment: CDR1 GTSNPN and CDR2 SVGIG (reference sequence). With 0 bases clipped from V and 5 bases from J, the junction kept 11 bases outside the gene matches. In DNA, the CDR3 is TGTGCCTGGAGTGTACGAGGGGCGGGGACAGGGGGGGAGACCCAGTACTTC. It encodes CAWSVRGAGTGGETQYF.